These T cell receptor beta chains were read from a single sample in a study of OX40 agonist ivuxolimab in advanced cancers. Sequencing used immunoSEQ multiplex PCR; TCRdb keeps in-frame clones, though not all of them. Here the sample spans around 12,000 clones, around 78% being singletons. The specimen was CD4+ or CD8+ T cells sorted from blood, collected in a trial of the OX40 agonist ivuxolimab. The receptors were gathered from an adult with an advanced solid tumor such as melanoma, head and neck, liver or kidney cancer. Both conserved end residues are part of each CDR3. D genes are given only for firm matches. For some rows the clone size is stated as once, few or many, or as a class when expanded; others skip it.

clone size: once; V gene: TRBV4-1; J gene: TRBJ2-1; D gene: NA; CDR3 protein: CASSQEYGYNEQFF; CDR3 DNA: TGCGCCAGCAGCCAAGAGTATGGCTACAATGAGCAGTTCTTC
clone size: NA; V gene: TRBV7-9; J gene: TRBJ2-1; D gene: NA; CDR3 protein: CASSPSHSIGGWSYNEQFF; CDR3 DNA: TGTGCCAGCAGCCCCAGCCACTCTATCGGGGGATGGTCCTACAATGAGCAGTTCTTC
clone size: once; V gene: TRBV7-9; J gene: TRBJ1-1; D gene: NA; CDR3 protein: CASSTSREGTEAFF; CDR3 DNA: TGTGCCAGCAGCACAAGCAGGGAGGGAACTGAAGCTTTCTTT
clone size: NA; V gene: TRBV9; J gene: TRBJ1-3; D gene: NA; CDR3 protein: CASSVDINSGNTIYF; CDR3 DNA: TGTGCCAGCAGCGTCGACATTAACTCTGGAAACACCATATATTTT
clone size: NA; V gene: TRBV11-1; J gene: TRBJ2-1; D gene: TRBD1; CDR3 protein: CASSLGTGGLEQFF; CDR3 DNA: TGTGCCAGCAGCTTAGGGACAGGGGGTCTTGAGCAGTTCTTC
clone size: NA; V gene: TRBV5-4; J gene: TRBJ2-1; D gene: NA; CDR3 protein: CASSLVRHEQFF; CDR3 DNA: TGTGCCAGCAGCTTGGTGCGGCATGAGCAGTTCTTC
clone size: few; V gene: TRBV4-2; J gene: TRBJ1-2; D gene: NA; CDR3 protein: CASSQDGDGYTF; CDR3 DNA: TGTGCCAGCAGCCAAGACGGGGATGGCTACACCTTC
clone size: few; V gene: TRBV11-2; J gene: TRBJ2-5; D gene: NA; CDR3 protein: CAVSPAEDGGGLQETQYF; CDR3 DNA: TGTGCCGTCTCTCCGGCTGAGGACGGAGGGGGGCTTCAAGAGACCCAGTACTTC
clone size: NA; V gene: TRBV4-2; J gene: TRBJ2-3; D gene: NA; CDR3 protein: CASSLRRGTGALDRRTDTQYF; CDR3 DNA: TGTGCCAGCAGCCTTAGGCGGGGTACCGGGGCACTAGACCGGCGCACAGATACGCAGTATTTT
clone size: NA; V gene: TRBV29-1; J gene: TRBJ1-2; D gene: NA; CDR3 protein: CSVEGFRGYGYTF; CDR3 DNA: TGCAGCGTTGAAGGTTTCAGGGGCTATGGCTACACCTTC
clone size: NA; V gene: TRBV9; J gene: TRBJ1-3; D gene: NA; CDR3 protein: CASRQAASGNTIYF; CDR3 DNA: TGTGCCAGCAGGCAGGCAGCCTCTGGAAACACCATATATTTT
clone size: NA; V gene: TRBV4-2; J gene: TRBJ2-2; D gene: TRBD1; CDR3 protein: CASSQETGTLEELFF; CDR3 DNA: TGTGCCAGCAGCCAAGAGACAGGGACCTTGGAGGAGCTGTTTTTT
clone size: NA; V gene: TRBV9; J gene: TRBJ2-5; D gene: NA; CDR3 protein: CASIRTGFLQETQYF; CDR3 DNA: TGTGCCAGCATCAGAACAGGGTTCCTCCAAGAGACCCAGTACTTC
clone size: NA; V gene: TRBV5-6; J gene: TRBJ2-1; D gene: TRBD2; CDR3 protein: CASSSGLRRNEQFF; CDR3 DNA: TGTGCCAGCAGCTCGGGACTACGGAGGAATGAGCAGTTCTTC